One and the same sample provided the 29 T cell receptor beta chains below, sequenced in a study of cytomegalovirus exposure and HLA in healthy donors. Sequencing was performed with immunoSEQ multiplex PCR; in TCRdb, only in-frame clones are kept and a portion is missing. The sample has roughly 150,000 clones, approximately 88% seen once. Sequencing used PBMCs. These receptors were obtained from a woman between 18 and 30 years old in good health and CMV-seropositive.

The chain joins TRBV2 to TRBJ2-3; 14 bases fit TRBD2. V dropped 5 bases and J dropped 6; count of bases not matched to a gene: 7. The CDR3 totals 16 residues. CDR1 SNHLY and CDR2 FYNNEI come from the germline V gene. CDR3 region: CASSPRTSGRFDTQYF. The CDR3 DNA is TGTGCCAGCAGTCCTCGGACTAGCGGGAGGTTTGATACGCAGTATTTT.

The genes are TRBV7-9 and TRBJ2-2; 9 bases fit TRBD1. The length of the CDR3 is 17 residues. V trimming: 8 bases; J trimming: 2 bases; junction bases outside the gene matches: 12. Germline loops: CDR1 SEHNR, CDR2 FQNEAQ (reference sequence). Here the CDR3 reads CASDWAKTGGNTGELFF. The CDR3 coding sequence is TGTGCCAGCGATTGGGCAAAGACAGGGGGAAACACCGGGGAGCTGTTTTTT.

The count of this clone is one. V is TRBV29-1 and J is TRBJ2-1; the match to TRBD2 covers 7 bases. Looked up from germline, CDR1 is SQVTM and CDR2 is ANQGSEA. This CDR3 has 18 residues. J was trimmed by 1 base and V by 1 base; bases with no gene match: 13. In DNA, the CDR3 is TGCAGCGTTGAAGCGGGAGGAACGGGTAGTGGGTCCTACAATGAGCAGTTCTTC. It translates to CSVEAGGTGSGSYNEQFF.

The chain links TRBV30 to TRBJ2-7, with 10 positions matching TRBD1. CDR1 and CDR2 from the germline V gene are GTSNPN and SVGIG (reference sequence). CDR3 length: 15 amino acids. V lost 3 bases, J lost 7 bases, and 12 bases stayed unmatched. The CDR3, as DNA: TGTGCCTGGAGAGCCGACAGGGGGCCTTTTTGGGAGCAGTACTTC. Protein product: CAWRADRGPFWEQYF.

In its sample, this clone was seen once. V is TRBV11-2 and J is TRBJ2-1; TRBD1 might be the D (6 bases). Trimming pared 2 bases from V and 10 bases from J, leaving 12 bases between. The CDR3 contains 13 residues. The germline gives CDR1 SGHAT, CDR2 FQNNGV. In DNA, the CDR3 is TGTGCCAGCAGCTTAAACAGGGAGTACGAGCAGTTCTTC. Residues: CASSLNREYEQFF.

The CDR3 DNA reads TGTGCCAGCAGCCAGGACGGAGGACGCGCTAATGAAAAACTGTTTTTT. This sequence encodes CASSQDGGRANEKLFF. V usage is TRBV7-9 and J usage is TRBJ1-4; D call uncertain. With 5 bases removed from V and 3 bases from J, the gap between germline ends came to 16 bases. Germline CDR1 SEHNR, CDR2 FQNEAQ (reference sequence). There are 16 residues in the CDR3.

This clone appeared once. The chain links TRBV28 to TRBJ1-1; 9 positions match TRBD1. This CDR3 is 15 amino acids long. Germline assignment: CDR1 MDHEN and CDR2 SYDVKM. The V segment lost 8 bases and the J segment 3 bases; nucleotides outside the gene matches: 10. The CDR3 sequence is CASRNPDRGYTEAFF. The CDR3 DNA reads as TGTGCCAGCCGTAACCCCGACAGGGGGTACACTGAAGCTTTCTTT.

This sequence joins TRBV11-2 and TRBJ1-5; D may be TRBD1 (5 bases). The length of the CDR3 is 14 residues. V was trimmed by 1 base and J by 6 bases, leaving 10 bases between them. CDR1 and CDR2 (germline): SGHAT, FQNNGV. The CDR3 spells CASSLGGGGQPQHF. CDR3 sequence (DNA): TGTGCCAGCAGCTTAGGCGGGGGGGGTCAGCCCCAGCATTTT.

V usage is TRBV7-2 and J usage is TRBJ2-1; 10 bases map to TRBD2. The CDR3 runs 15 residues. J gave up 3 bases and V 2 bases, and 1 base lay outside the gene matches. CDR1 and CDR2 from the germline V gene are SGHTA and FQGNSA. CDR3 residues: CASSLSSGSYNEQFF. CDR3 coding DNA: TGTGCCAGCAGCTTATCTAGCGGGAGCTACAATGAGCAGTTCTTC.

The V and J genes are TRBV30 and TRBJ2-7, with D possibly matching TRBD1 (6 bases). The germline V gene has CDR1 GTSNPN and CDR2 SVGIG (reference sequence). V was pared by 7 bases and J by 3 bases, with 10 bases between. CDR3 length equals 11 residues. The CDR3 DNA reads TGTGCCTCCCGGGACATCTACGAGCAGTACTTC. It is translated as CASRDIYEQYF.

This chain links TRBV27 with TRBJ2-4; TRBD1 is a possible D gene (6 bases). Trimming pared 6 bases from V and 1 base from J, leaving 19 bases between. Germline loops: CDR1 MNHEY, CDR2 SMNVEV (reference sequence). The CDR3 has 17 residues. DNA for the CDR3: TGTGCCAGCAGGGAAAGACAGCCTCAGGGGGCCAAAAACATTCAGTACTTC. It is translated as CASRERQPQGAKNIQYF.

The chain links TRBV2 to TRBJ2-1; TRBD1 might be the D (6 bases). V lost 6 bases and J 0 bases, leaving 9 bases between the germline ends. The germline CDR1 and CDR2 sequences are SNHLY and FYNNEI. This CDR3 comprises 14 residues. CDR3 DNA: TGTGCCAGCAGGAAGGACAGCTCCTACAATGAGCAGTTCTTC. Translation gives CASRKDSSYNEQFF.

As DNA, the CDR3 is TGTGCCAGCAGCCGAGTCTCTGGAAACACCATATATTTT. As protein: CASSRVSGNTIYF. The chain joins TRBV9 to TRBJ1-3; no clear D gene. Germline values: CDR1 SGDLS, CDR2 YYNGEE. This CDR3 region has 13 residues. V lost 4 bases and J lost 0, with 5 bases in between. Complete variable domain (other parts from reference TRBV9 and TRBJ1-3): DSGVTQTPKHLITATGQRVTLRCSPRSGDLSVYWYQQSLDQGLQFLIQYYNGEERAKGNILERFSAQQFPDLHSELNLSSLELGDSALYFCASSRVSGNTIYFGEGSWLTVV.

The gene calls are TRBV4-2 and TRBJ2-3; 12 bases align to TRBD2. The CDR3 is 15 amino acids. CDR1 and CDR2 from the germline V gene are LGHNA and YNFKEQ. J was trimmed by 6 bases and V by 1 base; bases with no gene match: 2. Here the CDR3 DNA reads TGTGCCAGCAGCCAAGGACTAGCGGGAGAGGATACGCAGTATTTT. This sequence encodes CASSQGLAGEDTQYF.

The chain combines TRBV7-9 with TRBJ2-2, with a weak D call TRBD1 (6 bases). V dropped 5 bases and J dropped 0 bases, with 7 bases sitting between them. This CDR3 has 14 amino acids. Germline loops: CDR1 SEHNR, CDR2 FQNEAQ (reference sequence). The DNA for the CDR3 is TGTGCCAGCAGCACAGGGTCGAACACCGGGGAGCTGTTTTTT. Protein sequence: CASSTGSNTGELFF. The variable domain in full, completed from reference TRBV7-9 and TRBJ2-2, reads DTGVSQNPRHKITKRGQNVTFRCDPISEHNRLYWYRQTLGQGPEFLTYFQNEAQLEKSRLLSDRFSAERPKGSFSTLEIQRTEQGDSAMYLCASSTGSNTGELFFGEGSRLTVL.

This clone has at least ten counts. For the CDR3, the DNA is TGCAGCGTCGCCGGGACAGGGGGAGGCTACAATGAGCAGTTCTTC. Residues: CSVAGTGGGYNEQFF. V usage is TRBV29-1 and J usage is TRBJ2-1; 11 bases are a match to TRBD1. The CDR3 contains 15 residues. Germline V lookup: CDR1 SQVTM, CDR2 ANQGSEA. Unmatched junction bases numbered 7, after V lost 6 bases and J lost 3 bases.

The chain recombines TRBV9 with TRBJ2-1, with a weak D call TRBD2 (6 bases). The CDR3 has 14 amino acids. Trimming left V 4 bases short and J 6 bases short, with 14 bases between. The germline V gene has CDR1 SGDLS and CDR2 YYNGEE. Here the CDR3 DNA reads TGTGCCAGCAGCTTTTGGGGGGAAGTCAATGAGCAGTTCTTC. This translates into CASSFWGEVNEQFF.

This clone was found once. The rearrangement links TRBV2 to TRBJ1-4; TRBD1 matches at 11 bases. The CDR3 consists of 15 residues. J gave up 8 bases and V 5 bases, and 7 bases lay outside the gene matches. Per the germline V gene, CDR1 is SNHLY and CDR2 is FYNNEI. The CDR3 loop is CASSPWDRGSEKLFF. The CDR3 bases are TGTGCCAGCAGTCCGTGGGACAGGGGGTCGGAAAAACTGTTTTTT.

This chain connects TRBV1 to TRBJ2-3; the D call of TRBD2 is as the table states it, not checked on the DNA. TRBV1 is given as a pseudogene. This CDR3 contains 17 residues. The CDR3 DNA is TGCACCAGCAGCTACAGTACTAGCGGAGAGATCACAGATACGCAGTATTTT. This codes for CTSSYSTSGEITDTQYF.

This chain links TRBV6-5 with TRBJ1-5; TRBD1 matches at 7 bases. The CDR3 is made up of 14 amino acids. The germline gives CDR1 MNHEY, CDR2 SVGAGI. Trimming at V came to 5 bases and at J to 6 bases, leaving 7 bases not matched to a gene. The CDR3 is CASSVDRVGQPQHF. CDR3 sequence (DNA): TGTGCCAGCAGTGTTGACAGGGTGGGTCAGCCCCAGCATTTT.

As DNA, the CDR3 is TGTGCCAGCAGTTACGGGCAGGGGGCTGGTGGCTACACCTTC. This codes for CASSYGQGAGGYTF. The chain is built from TRBV6-5 and TRBJ1-2, with 8 bases matching TRBD1. Germline values: CDR1 MNHEY, CDR2 SVGAGI. The CDR3 loop spans 14 amino acids. J lost 7 bases, V lost 2 bases, and 6 bases had no gene match.

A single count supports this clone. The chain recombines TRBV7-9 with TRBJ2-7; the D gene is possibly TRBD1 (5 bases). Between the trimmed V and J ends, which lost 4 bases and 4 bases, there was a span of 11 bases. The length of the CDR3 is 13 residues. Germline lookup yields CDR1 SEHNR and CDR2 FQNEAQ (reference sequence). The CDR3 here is CASSSSTEYEQYF. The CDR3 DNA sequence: TGTGCCAGCAGCTCCTCGACAGAGTACGAGCAGTACTTC.

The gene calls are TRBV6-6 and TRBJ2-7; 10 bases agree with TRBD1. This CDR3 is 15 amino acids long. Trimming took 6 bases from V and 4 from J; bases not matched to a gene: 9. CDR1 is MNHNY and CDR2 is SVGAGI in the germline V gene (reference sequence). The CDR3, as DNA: TGTGCCAGCAGATTATCGGGACAGGGGTGGTACGAGCAGTACTTC. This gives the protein CASRLSGQGWYEQYF.

The CDR3 nucleotides are TGCAGCGTCGACGGGGCAGGGGGGACAGAGACCCAGTACTTC. Residues: CSVDGAGGTETQYF. The chain uses TRBV29-1 and TRBJ2-5; TRBD1 is a possible D gene (7 bases). V lost 6 bases and J lost 4, with 18 bases in between. CDR3 length equals 14 residues. Germline lookup yields CDR1 SQVTM and CDR2 ANQGSEA. Full variable domain (missing parts from reference TRBV29-1 and TRBJ2-5): SAVISQKPSRDICQRGTSLTIQCQVDSQVTMMFWYRQQPGQSLTLIATANQGSEATYESGFVIDKFPISRPNLTFSTLTVSNMSPEDSSIYLCSVDGAGGTETQYFGPGTRLLVL.

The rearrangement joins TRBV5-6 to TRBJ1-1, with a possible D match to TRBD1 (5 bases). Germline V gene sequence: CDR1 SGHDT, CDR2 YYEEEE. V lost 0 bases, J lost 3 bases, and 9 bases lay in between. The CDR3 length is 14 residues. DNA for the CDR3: TGTGCCAGCAGCTTGGGGGCAGGGTACACTGAAGCTTTCTTT. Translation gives CASSLGAGYTEAFF.

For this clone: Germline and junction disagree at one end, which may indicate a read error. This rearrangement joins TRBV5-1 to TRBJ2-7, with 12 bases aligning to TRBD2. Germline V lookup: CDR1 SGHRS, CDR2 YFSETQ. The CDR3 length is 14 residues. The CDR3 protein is CASTLTSGSHEQYF. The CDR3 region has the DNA TGCGCCAGCACCTTGACTAGCGGGAGTCACGAGCAGTACTTC. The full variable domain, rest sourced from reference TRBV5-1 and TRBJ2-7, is KAGVTQTPRYLIKTRGQQVTLSCSPISGHRSVSWYQQTPGQGLQFLFEYFSETQRNKGNFPGRFSGRQFSNSRSEMNVSTLELGDSALYLCASTLTSGSHEQYFGPGTRLTVT.

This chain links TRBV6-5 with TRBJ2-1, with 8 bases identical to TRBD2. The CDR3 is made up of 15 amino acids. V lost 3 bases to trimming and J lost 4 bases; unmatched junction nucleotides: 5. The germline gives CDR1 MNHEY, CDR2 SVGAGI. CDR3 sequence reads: CASSYGSGGYNEQFF. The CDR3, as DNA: TGTGCCAGCAGTTATGGAAGCGGGGGATACAATGAGCAGTTCTTC.

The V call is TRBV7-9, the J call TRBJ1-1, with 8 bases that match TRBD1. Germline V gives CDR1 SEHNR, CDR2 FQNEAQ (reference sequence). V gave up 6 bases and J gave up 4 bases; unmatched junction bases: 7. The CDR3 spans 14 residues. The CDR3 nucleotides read TGTGCCAGCAGTAAGGACAGGGATGGCACTGAAGCTTTCTTT. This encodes CASSKDRDGTEAFF.

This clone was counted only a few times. CDR3 loop: CASSWTGNGYTF. CDR3 nucleotide sequence: TGTGCCAGCAGCTGGACAGGGAATGGCTACACCTTC. The chain carries TRBV7-9 and TRBJ1-2, with 8 bases lining up with TRBD1. CDR3 length equals 12 residues. The germline gives CDR1 SEHNR, CDR2 FQNEAQ (reference sequence). The ends lost 4 bases at V and 6 bases at J; junction bases unmatched: 1.